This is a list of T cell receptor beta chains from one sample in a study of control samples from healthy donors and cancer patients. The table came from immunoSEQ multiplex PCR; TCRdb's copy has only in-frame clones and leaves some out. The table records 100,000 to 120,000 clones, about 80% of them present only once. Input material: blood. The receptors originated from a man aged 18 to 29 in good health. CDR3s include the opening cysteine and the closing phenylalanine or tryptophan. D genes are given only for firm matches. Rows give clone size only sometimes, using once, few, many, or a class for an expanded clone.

CDR3: CASSPQGANEQYF
DNA: TGTGCCAGCAGCCCACAGGGGGCCAACGAGCAGTACTTC
V: TRBV5-6
J: TRBJ2-7
D: TRBD1
size: .

CDR3: CAWDSGGYGYTF
DNA: TGTGCCTGGGACTCAGGAGGCTATGGCTACACCTTC
V: TRBV30
J: TRBJ1-2
D: .
size: .

CDR3: CASSTDRRSGNTIYF
DNA: TGTGCCAGCAGTACGGACAGGCGCTCTGGAAACACCATATATTTT
V: TRBV27
J: TRBJ1-3
D: TRBD1
size: .

CDR3: CASSPVRGSGANVLTF
DNA: TGTGCCAGCAGCCCCGTTAGGGGCTCTGGGGCCAACGTCCTGACTTTC
V: TRBV5-4
J: TRBJ2-6
D: .
size: .

CDR3: CSVEFMSTGENTEAFF
DNA: TGCAGCGTTGAATTTATGTCGACAGGGGAGAACACTGAAGCTTTCTTT
V: TRBV29-1
J: TRBJ1-1
D: TRBD1
size: .

CDR3: CASRINNTEAFF
DNA: TGTGCCAGCCGTATCAACAACACTGAAGCTTTCTTT
V: TRBV25-1
J: TRBJ1-1
D: .
size: few

CDR3: CASSAGQINQPQHF
DNA: TGTGCCAGCAGCGCCGGACAGATTAATCAGCCCCAGCATTTT
V: TRBV7-2
J: TRBJ1-5
D: .
size: .

CDR3: CASSHVIRGPSSYNEQFF
DNA: TGCGCCAGCAGCCACGTAATCCGGGGACCTTCTTCCTACAATGAGCAGTTCTTC
V: TRBV4-1
J: TRBJ2-1
D: .
size: .

CDR3: CASSYSAGGQYEQFF
DNA: TGTGCCAGCAGTTACTCCGCGGGGGGGCAATATGAGCAGTTCTTC
V: TRBV6-2/TRBV6-3
J: TRBJ2-1
D: TRBD2
size: .

CDR3: CASSRLAGPSYEQYF
DNA: TGTGCCAGCAGTCGACTAGCGGGGCCCTCCTACGAGCAGTACTTC
V: TRBV27
J: TRBJ2-7
D: TRBD2
size: few

CDR3: CASRRDAGELFF
DNA: TGTGCCAGCAGGCGGGACGCCGGGGAGCTGTTTTTT
V: TRBV7-9
J: TRBJ2-2
D: .
size: once

CDR3: CASSFTQGYNSPLHF
DNA: TGTGCCAGCAGCTTTACGCAGGGCTATAATTCACCCCTCCACTTT
V: TRBV5-6
J: TRBJ1-6
D: .
size: few

CDR3: CSVAGTGSSYEQYF
DNA: TGCAGCGTAGCCGGGACAGGCAGCTCCTACGAGCAGTACTTC
V: TRBV29-1
J: TRBJ2-7
D: TRBD1
size: .

CDR3: CASSYYRGYTGELFF
DNA: TGTGCCAGCAGCTATTACAGGGGCTACACCGGGGAGCTGTTTTTT
V: TRBV5-6
J: TRBJ2-2
D: TRBD1
size: .

CDR3: CASSYERGGPVYEQYF
DNA: TGTGCCAGCAGTTACGAGCGGGGGGGACCGGTCTACGAGCAGTACTTC
V: TRBV6-2/TRBV6-3
J: TRBJ2-7
D: TRBD2
size: once